These 4 T cell receptor beta chains came from one sample sequenced in a study of T-cell reconstitution after alpha-beta-depleted transplantation in children. Unique molecular identifiers tagged the TCRbeta library. TCRdb called the PCR reads again in MiXCR, with one record for every CDR3 protein. In the table there are 900,000 or so distinct CDR3 sequences, under 20% of which are singletons. The sample was PBMCs, mostly from graft donor cells, taken 360 days after TCRalphabeta/CD19-depleted stem cell transplant. The receptors here all came from a male patient younger than 18 who had a stem cell transplant for acute lymphoblastic leukemia, so the T cells may come from the graft donor.

This clonotype came up a few times. This chain uses TRBV5-1 with TRBJ1-2; 11 bases match TRBD1. V was pared by 1 base and J by 13 bases, with 12 bases of the junction left unmatched. CDR1 is SGHRS and CDR2 is YFSETQ in the germline V gene. The CDR3 is made up of 15 amino acids. CDR3 nucleotides: TGCGCCAGCAGCTTGTGGACCGGGACAGGGGGTGACTCCACCTTC. This sequence encodes CASSLWTGTGGDSTF.

This clonotype has more than one count but fewer than ten. This chain uses TRBV20-1 with TRBJ2-1, with 8 nucleotides matching TRBD2. CDR3 size: 13 residues. V trimming: 2 bases; J trimming: 8 bases; junction bases outside the gene matches: 5. Germline lookup yields CDR1 DFQATT and CDR2 SNEGSKA (reference sequence). DNA for the CDR3: TGCAGTGCTAGAAGGACTAGCAACGATGAGCAGTTCTTC. Translating it yields CSARRTSNDEQFF.

This clonotype was counted at least ten times. The CDR3 region has the DNA TGTGCCAGCAGTGGTCGGCTAGCGGGAGGAGGTGCCGGGGAGCTGTTTTTT. Its protein product is CASSGRLAGGGAGELFF. This chain links TRBV2 with TRBJ2-2, with 11 bases lining up with TRBD2. This CDR3 comprises 17 residues. V lost 4 bases to trimming and J lost 6 bases; unmatched junction nucleotides: 10. Looked up from germline, CDR1 is SNHLY and CDR2 is FYNNEI. The variable domain in full, with the rest retrieved from reference TRBV2 and TRBJ2-2, is EPEVTQTPSHQVTQMGQEVILRCVPISNHLYFYWYRQILGQKVEFLVSFYNNEISEKSEIFDDQFSVERPDGSNFTLKIRSTKLEDSAMYFCASSGRLAGGGAGELFFGEGSRLTVL.

This clonotype has a count of ten or more. This chain connects TRBV9 to TRBJ2-2, with D possibly being TRBD2 (5 bases). CDR1 and CDR2 (germline): SGDLS, YYNGEE. This CDR3 spans 13 amino acids. V was pared by 7 bases and J by 3 bases, with 10 bases between. CDR3 DNA sequence: TGTGCCAGCCGGAGCGGTTACACCGGGGAGCTGTTTTTT. This sequence encodes CASRSGYTGELFF.